In this sample, the clone carrying this TCR beta chain turned up a few times. The source of the sample is a study of metastatic and nonmetastatic thyroid tumors. TCRdb called clones again from the PCR reads with MiXCR. The repertoire includes about 4,600 clones, approximately 18% of them detected once, and less than 30% sits in the top ten. Prior to thyroid surgery, none of the patients had received any treatment. This clonotype was obtained from a male donor with papillary thyroid cancer or a benign thyroid nodule (not recorded which). Some clones in this sample may be carry-over from other donors' samples. Input material: adjacent normal tissue.

The CDR3 loop reads CASSAGVEQYF. The CDR3 coding sequence is TGTGCCAGCAGCGCCGGGGTCGAGCAGTACTTC. The V and J genes are TRBV9 and TRBJ2-7, with D possibly TRBD2 on 5 matching bases. The CDR3 consists of 11 residues. V shed 3 bases and J shed 6 bases, with 7 bases lying between them. Germline assignment: CDR1 SGDLS and CDR2 YYNGEE.